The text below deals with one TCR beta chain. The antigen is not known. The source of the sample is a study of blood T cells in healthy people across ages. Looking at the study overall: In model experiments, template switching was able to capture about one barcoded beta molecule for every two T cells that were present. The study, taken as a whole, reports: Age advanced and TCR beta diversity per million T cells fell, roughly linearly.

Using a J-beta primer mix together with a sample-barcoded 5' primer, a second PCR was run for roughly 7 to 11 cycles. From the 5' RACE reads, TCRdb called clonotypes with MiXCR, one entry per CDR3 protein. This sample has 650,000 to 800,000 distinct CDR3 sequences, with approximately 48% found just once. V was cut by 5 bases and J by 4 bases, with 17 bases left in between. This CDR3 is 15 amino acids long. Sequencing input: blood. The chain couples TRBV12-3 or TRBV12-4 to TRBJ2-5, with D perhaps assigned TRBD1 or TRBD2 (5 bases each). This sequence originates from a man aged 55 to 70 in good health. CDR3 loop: CASSPPGRRRETQYF. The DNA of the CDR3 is TGTGCCAGCAGTCCCCCGGGACGCAGGAGAGAGACCCAGTACTTC.